This TCR beta chain comes out of a study of blood T cell repertoires in COVID-19. Background on the study: Sites in the United States, Italy and Spain provided acute and convalescent COVID-19 samples.

Here immunoSEQ multiplex PCR was the method, and the copy in TCRdb shows in-frame clones only, minus some. The sample carries about 280,000 clones, around 93% recorded once. V was trimmed by 7 bases and J by 4 bases, leaving 14 bases between them. In germline, CDR1 is MDHEN, CDR2 SYDVKM. This CDR3 spans 14 amino acids. Membership in each cohort depended on participant-reported clinical history. The specimen was PBMCs or T cells enriched from blood (not recorded which). The genes are TRBV28 and TRBJ2-1; tentative D call: TRBD1 (6 bases). The sequence derives from a man aged 35 to 55 who had been exposed to COVID-19. CDR3 nucleotides: TGTGCCAGCACAATAACAGGGTATTACAATGAGCAGTTCTTC. It yields the protein CASTITGYYNEQFF.